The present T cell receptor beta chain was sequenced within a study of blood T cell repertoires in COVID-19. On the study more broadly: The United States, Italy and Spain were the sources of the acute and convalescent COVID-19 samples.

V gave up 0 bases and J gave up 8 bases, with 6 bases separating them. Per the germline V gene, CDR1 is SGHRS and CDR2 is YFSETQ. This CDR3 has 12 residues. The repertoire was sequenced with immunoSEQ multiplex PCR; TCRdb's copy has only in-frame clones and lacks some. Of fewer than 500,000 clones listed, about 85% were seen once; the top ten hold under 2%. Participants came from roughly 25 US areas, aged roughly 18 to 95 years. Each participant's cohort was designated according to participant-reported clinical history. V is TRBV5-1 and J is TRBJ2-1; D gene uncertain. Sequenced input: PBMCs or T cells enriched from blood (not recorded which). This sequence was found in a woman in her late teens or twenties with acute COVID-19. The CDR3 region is CASSLDRYEQFF. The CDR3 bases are TGCGCCAGCAGCTTGGATCGGTATGAGCAGTTCTTC. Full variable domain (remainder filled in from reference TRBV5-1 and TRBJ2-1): KAGVTQTPRYLIKTRGQQVTLSCSPISGHRSVSWYQQTPGQGLQFLFEYFSETQRNKGNFPGRFSGRQFSNSRSEMNVSTLELGDSALYLCASSLDRYEQFFGPGTRLTVL.